Sequencing of this TCR beta chain was carried out in a study of blood T cell repertoires in COVID-19. In the case of this clone: One junction end disagrees with the germline gene, perhaps due to a read error.

The CDR3 sequence is 12 residues long. Germline V gene data show CDR1 as SGHTS and CDR2 as YDEGEE. Sequencing used immunoSEQ multiplex PCR; TCRdb keeps in-frame clones, though not all of them. Of roughly 70,000 clones listed, about four fifths are singletons. This receptor was taken from a human donor in a cohort sampled during active COVID-19. The chain joins TRBV5-8 to TRBJ2-7, with D possibly matching TRBD1 (5 bases). The material sequenced was peripheral blood. CDR3 protein: CSTLGRATEQYF. CDR3 in DNA: TGCAGTACGTTGGGCAGGGCAACCGAGCAGTACTTC.